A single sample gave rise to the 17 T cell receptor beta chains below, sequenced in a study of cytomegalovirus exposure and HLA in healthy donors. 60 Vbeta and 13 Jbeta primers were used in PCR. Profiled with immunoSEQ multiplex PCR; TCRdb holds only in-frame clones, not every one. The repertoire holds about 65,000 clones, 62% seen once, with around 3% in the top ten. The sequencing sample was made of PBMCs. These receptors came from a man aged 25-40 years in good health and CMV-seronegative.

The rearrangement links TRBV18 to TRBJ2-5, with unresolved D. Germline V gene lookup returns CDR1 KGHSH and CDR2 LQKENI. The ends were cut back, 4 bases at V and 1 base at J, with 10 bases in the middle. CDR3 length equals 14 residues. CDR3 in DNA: TGTGCCAGCTCACTAACAAGTTTCCAAGAGACCCAGTACTTC. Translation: CASSLTSFQETQYF.

DNA of the CDR3: TGTGCCGGGACAGGGTATAACTACGAGCAGTACTTC. The encoded protein is CAGTGYNYEQYF. The V gene is TRBV30, the J gene TRBJ2-7; 9 bases match TRBD1. The V gene end was trimmed by 8 bases and the J gene end by 3 bases; junction bases not matched to a gene: 5. Germline V gene sequence: CDR1 GTSNPN, CDR2 SVGIG (reference sequence). The length of the CDR3 is 12 residues.

The CDR3 loop reads CASSPLRPIGEPQHF. CDR3 nucleotides: TGTGCCAGCAGTCCCCTCCGTCCTATCGGTGAGCCCCAGCATTTT. This sequence joins TRBV6-5 and TRBJ1-5, with unresolved D. CDR1 MNHEY and CDR2 SVGAGI come from the germline V gene. The V and J ends lost 5 bases and 8 bases respectively, with 19 bases between them. CDR3 size: 15 residues.

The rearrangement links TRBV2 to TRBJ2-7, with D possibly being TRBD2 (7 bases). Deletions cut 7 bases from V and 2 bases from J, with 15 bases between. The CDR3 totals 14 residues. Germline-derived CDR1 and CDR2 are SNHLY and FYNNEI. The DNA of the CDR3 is TGTGCCAGCAACGAACTGCGGGGGCCCTACGAGCAGTACTTC. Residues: CASNELRGPYEQYF. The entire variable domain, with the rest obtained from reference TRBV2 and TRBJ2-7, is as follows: EPEVTQTPSHQVTQMGQEVILRCVPISNHLYFYWYRQILGQKVEFLVSFYNNEISEKSEIFDDQFSVERPDGSNFTLKIRSTKLEDSAMYFCASNELRGPYEQYFGPGTRLTVT.

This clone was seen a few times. CDR3 protein: CASSHGTGGRYTGELFF. In DNA, the CDR3 is TGCGCCAGCAGCCATGGGACAGGGGGCAGGTACACCGGGGAGCTGTTTTTT. This chain connects TRBV5-1 to TRBJ2-2, with 12 bases fitting TRBD1. This CDR3 is 17 amino acids long. V was pared by 4 bases and J by 3 bases, with 7 bases of the junction left unmatched. CDR1 and CDR2 (germline): SGHRS, YFSETQ.

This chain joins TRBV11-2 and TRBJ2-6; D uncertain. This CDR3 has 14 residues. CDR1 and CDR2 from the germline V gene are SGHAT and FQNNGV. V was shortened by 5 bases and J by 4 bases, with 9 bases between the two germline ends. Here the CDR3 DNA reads TGTGCCAGCAGCGTATCGTCCGGGGCCAACGTCCTGACTTTC. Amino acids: CASSVSSGANVLTF.

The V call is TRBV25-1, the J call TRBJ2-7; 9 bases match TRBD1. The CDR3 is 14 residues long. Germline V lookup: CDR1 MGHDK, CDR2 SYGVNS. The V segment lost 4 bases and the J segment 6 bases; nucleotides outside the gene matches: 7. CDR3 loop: CASSVGQGRGEQYF. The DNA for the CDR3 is TGTGCCAGCAGTGTGGGACAGGGAAGGGGCGAGCAGTACTTC.

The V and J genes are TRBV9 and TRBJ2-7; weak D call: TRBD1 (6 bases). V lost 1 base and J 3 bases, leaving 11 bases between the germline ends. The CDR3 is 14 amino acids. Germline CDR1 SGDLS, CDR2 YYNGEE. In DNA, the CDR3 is TGTGCCAGCAGCGTAAGCAGGGGATTCTACGAGCAGTACTTC. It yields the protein CASSVSRGFYEQYF. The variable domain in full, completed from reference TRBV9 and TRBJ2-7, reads DSGVTQTPKHLITATGQRVTLRCSPRSGDLSVYWYQQSLDQGLQFLIQYYNGEERAKGNILERFSAQQFPDLHSELNLSSLELGDSALYFCASSVSRGFYEQYFGPGTRLTVT.

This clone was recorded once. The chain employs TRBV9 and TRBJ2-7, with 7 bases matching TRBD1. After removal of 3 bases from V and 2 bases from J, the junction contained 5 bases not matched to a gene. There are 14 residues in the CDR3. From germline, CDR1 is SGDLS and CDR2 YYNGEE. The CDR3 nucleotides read TGTGCCAGCAGCGCGGGGACAGTAGCCTACGAGCAGTACTTC. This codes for CASSAGTVAYEQYF.

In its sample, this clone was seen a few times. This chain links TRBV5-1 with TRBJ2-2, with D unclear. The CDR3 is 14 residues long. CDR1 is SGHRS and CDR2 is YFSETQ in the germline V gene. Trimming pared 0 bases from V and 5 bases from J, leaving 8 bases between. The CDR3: CASSLEYMTGELFF. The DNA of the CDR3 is TGCGCCAGCAGCTTGGAATACATGACCGGGGAGCTGTTTTTT. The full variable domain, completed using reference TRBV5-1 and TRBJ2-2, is KAGVTQTPRYLIKTRGQQVTLSCSPISGHRSVSWYQQTPGQGLQFLFEYFSETQRNKGNFPGRFSGRQFSNSRSEMNVSTLELGDSALYLCASSLEYMTGELFFGEGSRLTVL.

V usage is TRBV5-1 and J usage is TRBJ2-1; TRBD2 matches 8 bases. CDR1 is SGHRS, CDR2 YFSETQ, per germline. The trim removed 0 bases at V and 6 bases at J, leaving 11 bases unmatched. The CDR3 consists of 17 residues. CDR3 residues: CASSLGLAGGASNEQFF. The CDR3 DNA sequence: TGCGCCAGCAGCTTGGGGTTGGCGGGGGGTGCGAGCAATGAGCAGTTCTTC.

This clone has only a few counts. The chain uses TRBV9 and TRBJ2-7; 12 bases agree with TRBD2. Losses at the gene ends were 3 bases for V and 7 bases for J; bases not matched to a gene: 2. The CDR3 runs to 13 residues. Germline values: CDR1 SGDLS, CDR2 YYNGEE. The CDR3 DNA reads TGTGCCAGCAGCGCCGGACTAGCGGGAGAGCAGTACTTC. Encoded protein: CASSAGLAGEQYF. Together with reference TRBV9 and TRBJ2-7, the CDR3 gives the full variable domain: DSGVTQTPKHLITATGQRVTLRCSPRSGDLSVYWYQQSLDQGLQFLIQYYNGEERAKGNILERFSAQQFPDLHSELNLSSLELGDSALYFCASSAGLAGEQYFGPGTRLTVT.

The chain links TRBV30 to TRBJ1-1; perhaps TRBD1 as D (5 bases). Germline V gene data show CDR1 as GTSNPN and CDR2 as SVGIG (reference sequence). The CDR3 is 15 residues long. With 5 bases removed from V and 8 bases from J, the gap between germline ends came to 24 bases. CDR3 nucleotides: TGTGCCTGGGTCCCAGGGTCGGCAGACCTCGAGGAAGCTTTCTTT. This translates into CAWVPGSADLEEAFF.

CDR3 DNA: TGTGCCAGCAGTGGGTGGACAGGAGATAATTCACCCCTCCACTTT. Translated: CASSGWTGDNSPLHF. The V gene is TRBV25-1, the J gene TRBJ1-6; 7 bases line up with TRBD1. Germline V CDR1 and CDR2: MGHDK, SYGVNS. Trimming cost V 4 bases and J 5 bases; bases outside gene matches: 5. CDR3 length equals 15 residues.

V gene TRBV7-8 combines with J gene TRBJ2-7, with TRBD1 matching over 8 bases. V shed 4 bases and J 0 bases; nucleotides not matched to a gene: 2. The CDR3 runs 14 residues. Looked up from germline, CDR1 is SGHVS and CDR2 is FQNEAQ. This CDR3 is CASSWDRSSYEQYF. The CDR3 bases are TGTGCCAGCAGCTGGGACAGGAGCTCCTACGAGCAGTACTTC.

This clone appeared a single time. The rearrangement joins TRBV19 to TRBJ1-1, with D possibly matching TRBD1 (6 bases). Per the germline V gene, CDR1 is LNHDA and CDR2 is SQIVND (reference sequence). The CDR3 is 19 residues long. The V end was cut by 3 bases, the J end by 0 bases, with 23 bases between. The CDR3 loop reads CASSIPGLQGGIMNTEAFF. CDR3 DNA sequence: TGTGCCAGTAGTATCCCCGGATTACAGGGAGGGATAATGAACACTGAAGCTTTCTTT.

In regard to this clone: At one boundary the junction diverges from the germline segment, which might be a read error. The CDR3 reads CASSQGGGHSPLHF. The CDR3 DNA sequence: TGCGCCAGCAGTCAAGGAGGGGGCCATTCACCCCTCCACTTT. This chain connects TRBV4-1 to TRBJ1-6, with 7 bases that match TRBD1. The CDR3 is made up of 14 amino acids. Germline V gene data show CDR1 as MGHRA and CDR2 as YSYEKL.